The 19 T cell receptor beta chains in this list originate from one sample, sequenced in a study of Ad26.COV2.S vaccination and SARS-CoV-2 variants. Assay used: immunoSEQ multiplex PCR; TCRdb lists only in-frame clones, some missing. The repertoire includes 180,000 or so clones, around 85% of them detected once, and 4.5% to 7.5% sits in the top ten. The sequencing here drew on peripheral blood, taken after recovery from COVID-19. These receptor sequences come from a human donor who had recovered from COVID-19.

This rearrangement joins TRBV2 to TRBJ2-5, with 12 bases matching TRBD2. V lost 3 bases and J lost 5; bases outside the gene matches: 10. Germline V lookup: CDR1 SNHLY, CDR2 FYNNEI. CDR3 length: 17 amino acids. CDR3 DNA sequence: TGTGCCAGCAGTGAGGTGGCTAGCGGGGGGGAATACGAGACCCAGTACTTC. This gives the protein CASSEVASGGEYETQYF.

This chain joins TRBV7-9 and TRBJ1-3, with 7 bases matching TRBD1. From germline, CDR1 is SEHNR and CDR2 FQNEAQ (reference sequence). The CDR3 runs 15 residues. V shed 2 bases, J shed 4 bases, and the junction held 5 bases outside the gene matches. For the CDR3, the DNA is TGTGCCAGCAGCTTACGGACAGGTGGAGGAAACACCATATATTTT. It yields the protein CASSLRTGGGNTIYF.

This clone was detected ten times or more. The CDR3 sequence is CASSFTGPTDYGYTF. The DNA of the CDR3 is TGTGCCAGCAGCTTCACGGGACCTACGGACTATGGCTACACCTTC. The chain has TRBV7-9 and TRBJ1-2; a possible D gene is TRBD1 (5 bases). CDR1 is SEHNR, CDR2 FQNEAQ, per germline (reference sequence). CDR3 length equals 15 residues. The V and J ends lost 3 bases and 3 bases respectively, with 14 bases between them.

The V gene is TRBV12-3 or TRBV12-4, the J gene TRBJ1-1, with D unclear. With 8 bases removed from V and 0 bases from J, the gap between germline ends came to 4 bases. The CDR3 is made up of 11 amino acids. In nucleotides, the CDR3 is TGTGCCAGCGCACTGAACACTGAAGCTTTCTTT. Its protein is CASALNTEAFF.

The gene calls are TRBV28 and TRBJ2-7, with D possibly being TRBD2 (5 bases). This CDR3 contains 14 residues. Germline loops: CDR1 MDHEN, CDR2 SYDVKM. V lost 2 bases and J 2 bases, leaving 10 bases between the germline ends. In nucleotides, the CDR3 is TGTGCCAGCAGTTTAGATCGGGGAGCCTACGAGCAGTACTTC. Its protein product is CASSLDRGAYEQYF. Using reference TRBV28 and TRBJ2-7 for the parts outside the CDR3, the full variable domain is DVKVTQSSRYLVKRTGEKVFLECVQDMDHENMFWYRQDPGLGLRLIYFSYDVKMKEKGDIPEGYSVSREKKERFSLILESASTNQTSMYLCASSLDRGAYEQYFGPGTRLTVT.

The CDR3 protein is CASSSRQGDRSPLHF. The CDR3 DNA sequence: TGTGCCAGCAGCTCCCGACAGGGTGATCGATCACCCCTCCACTTT. The chain recombines TRBV3-1 (or the pseudogene TRBV3-2) with TRBJ1-6; 7 nucleotides match TRBD1. The CDR3 spans 15 residues. V gave up 5 bases and J gave up 10 bases; unmatched junction bases: 11. Germline assignment: CDR1 LGHDT and CDR2 YNNKEL (reference sequence).

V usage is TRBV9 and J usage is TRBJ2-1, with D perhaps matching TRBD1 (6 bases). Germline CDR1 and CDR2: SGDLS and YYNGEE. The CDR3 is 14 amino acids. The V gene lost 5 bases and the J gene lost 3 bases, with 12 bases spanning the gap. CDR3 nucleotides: TGTGCCAGCAGTCCCGGGACACACTACAATGAGCAGTTCTTC. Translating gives CASSPGTHYNEQFF.

The CDR3 protein is CASSLTDTDTQYF. DNA for the CDR3: TGTGCCAGCAGCTTAACGGACACAGATACGCAGTATTTT. The chain couples TRBV5-8 to TRBJ2-3; no reliable D call. The CDR3 has 13 amino acids. CDR1 is SGHTS, CDR2 YDEGEE, per germline. Deletions cut 2 bases from V and 2 bases from J, with 6 bases between.

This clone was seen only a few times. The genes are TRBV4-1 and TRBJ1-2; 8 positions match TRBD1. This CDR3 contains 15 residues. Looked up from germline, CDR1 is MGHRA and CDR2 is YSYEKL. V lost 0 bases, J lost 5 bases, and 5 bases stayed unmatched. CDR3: CASSQEDRANYGYTF. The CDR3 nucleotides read TGCGCCAGCAGCCAAGAGGACAGGGCCAATTATGGCTACACCTTC.

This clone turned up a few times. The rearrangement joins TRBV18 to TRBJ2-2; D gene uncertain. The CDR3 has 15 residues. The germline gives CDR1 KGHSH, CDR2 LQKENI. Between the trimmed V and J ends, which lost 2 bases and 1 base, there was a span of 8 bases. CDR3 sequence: CASSPTYENTGELFF. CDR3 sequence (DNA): TGTGCCAGCTCACCAACCTACGAGAACACCGGGGAGCTGTTTTTT.

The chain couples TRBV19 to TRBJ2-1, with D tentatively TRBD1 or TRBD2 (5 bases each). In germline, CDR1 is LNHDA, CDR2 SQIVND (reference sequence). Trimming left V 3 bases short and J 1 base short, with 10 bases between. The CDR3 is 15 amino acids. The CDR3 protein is CASSIGAISYNEQFF. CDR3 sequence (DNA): TGTGCCAGTAGTATCGGGGCTATATCCTACAATGAGCAGTTCTTC.

This chain's CDR3 is CASSSNYGYTF. In DNA form, the CDR3 reads TGTGCCAGCAGTTCCAACTATGGCTACACCTTC. The chain employs TRBV6-6 and TRBJ1-2; D is undetermined. With 4 bases removed from V and 2 bases from J, the gap between germline ends came to 2 bases. Germline V gives CDR1 MNHNY, CDR2 SVGAGI (reference sequence). CDR3 length: 11 residues.

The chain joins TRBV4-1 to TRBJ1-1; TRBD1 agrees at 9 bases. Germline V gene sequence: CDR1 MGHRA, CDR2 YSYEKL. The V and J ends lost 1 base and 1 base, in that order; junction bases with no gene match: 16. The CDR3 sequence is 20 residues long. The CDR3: CASSQVFLRTGDSGNTEAFF. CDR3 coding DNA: TGCGCCAGCAGCCAAGTATTTCTACGGACAGGGGACAGCGGGAACACTGAAGCTTTCTTT.

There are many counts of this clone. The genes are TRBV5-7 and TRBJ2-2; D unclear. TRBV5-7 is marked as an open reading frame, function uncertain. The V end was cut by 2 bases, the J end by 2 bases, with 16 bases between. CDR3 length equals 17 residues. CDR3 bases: TGTGCCAGCAGCTTTCCCGTCGGTACGGTCAACACCGGGGAGCTGTTTTTT. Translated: CASSFPVGTVNTGELFF.

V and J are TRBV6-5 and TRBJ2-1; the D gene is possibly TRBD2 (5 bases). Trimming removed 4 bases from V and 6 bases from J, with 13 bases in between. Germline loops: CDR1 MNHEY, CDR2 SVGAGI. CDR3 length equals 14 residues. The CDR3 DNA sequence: TGTGCCAGCAGTTTGACGGACTGGGGCAATGAGCAGTTCTTC. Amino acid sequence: CASSLTDWGNEQFF.

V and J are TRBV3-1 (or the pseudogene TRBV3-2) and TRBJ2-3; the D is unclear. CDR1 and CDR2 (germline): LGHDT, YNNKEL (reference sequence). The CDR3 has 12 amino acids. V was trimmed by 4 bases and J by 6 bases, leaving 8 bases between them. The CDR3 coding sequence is TGTGCCAGCAGCCCTTCGTGGGATACGCAGTATTTT. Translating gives CASSPSWDTQYF.

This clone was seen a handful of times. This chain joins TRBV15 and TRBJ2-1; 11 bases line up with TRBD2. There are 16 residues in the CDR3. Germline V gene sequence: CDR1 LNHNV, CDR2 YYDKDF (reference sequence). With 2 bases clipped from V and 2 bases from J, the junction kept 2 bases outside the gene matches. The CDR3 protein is CATSRPSGRTYNEQFF. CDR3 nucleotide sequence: TGTGCCACCAGCAGACCTAGCGGGAGGACCTACAATGAGCAGTTCTTC.

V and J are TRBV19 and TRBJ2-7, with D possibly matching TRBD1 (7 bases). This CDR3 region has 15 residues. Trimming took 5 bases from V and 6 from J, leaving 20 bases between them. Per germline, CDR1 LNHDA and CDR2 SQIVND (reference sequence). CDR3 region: CASSPGGTGAGEQYF. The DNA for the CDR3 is TGTGCCAGTAGTCCAGGGGGTACGGGGGCCGGCGAGCAGTACTTC.

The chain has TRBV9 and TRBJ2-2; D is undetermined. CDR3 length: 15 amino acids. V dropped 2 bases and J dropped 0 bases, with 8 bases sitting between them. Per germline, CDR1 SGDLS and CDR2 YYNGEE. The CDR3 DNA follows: TGTGCCAGCAGCGTTTATACCTCGAACACCGGGGAGCTGTTTTTT. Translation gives CASSVYTSNTGELFF.